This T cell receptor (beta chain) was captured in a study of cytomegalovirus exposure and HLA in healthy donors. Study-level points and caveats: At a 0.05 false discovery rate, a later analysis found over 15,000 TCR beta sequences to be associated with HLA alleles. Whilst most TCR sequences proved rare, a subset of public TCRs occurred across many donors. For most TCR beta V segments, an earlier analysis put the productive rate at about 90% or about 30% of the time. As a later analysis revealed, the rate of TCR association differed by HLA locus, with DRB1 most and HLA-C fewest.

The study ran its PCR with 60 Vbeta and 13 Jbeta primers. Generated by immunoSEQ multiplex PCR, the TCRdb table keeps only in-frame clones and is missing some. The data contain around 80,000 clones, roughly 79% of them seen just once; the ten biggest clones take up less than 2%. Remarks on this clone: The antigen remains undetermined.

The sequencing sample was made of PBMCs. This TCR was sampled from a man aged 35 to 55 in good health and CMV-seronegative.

CDR3 loop: CASSQTASTGRANYGYTF. The CDR3 nucleotides are TGCGCCAGCAGCCAAACCGCAAGCACAGGGAGGGCTAACTATGGCTACACCTTC. The chain uses TRBV4-1 and TRBJ1-2; possibly TRBD1 for D (6 bases). The CDR3 spans 18 residues. The germline V gene has CDR1 MGHRA and CDR2 YSYEKL. V lost 2 bases to trimming and J lost 0 bases, with 19 bases between them.